The 20 T cell receptor beta chains given below trace back to one sample, sequenced in a study of blood T cell repertoires in COVID-19. TCRdb's table, derived via immunoSEQ multiplex PCR, lists solely in-frame clones and lacks some. Of 74,000 or so clones in the sample, 85% to 90% were seen once. The sequenced material came from peripheral blood. These receptors were obtained from a man in his forties or fifties with acute or convalescent COVID-19.

The gene calls are TRBV24-1 and TRBJ2-7, with TRBD2 identical over 8 bases. CDR1 and CDR2 from the germline V gene are KGHDR and SFDVKD. The V and J ends lost 5 bases and 2 bases, in that order; junction bases with no gene match: 7. This CDR3 is built from 15 residues. Here the CDR3 reads CATSGSSGDTYEQYF. CDR3 in DNA: TGTGCCACCAGTGGGAGTAGCGGGGACACCTACGAGCAGTACTTC.

This clone appeared a few times. The V gene is TRBV5-6, the J gene TRBJ1-4, with 8 bases that match TRBD1. CDR3 length equals 17 residues. Per germline, CDR1 SGHDT and CDR2 YYEEEE. The V gene end was trimmed by 4 bases and the J gene end by 4 bases; junction bases not matched to a gene: 12. The CDR3 is CASSTFAYDRGNEKLFF. CDR3 DNA sequence: TGTGCCAGCAGCACATTTGCCTATGACAGGGGTAATGAAAAACTGTTTTTT.

The chain carries TRBV15 and TRBJ2-3; 7 bases are shared with TRBD2. In germline, CDR1 is LNHNV, CDR2 YYDKDF (reference sequence). Unmatched junction bases numbered 9, after V lost 5 bases and J lost 1 base. This CDR3 has 16 amino acids. As DNA, the CDR3 is TGTGCCACCAGCGGACCACGCGGGAGCGGCACAGATACGCAGTATTTT. Its translation is CATSGPRGSGTDTQYF.

The chain couples TRBV19 to TRBJ2-7; the D is unclear. The ends were cut back, 5 bases at V and 6 bases at J, with 17 bases in the middle. The CDR3 length is 14 residues. CDR1 and CDR2 from the germline V gene are LNHDA and SQIVND (reference sequence). CDR3: CASSPSPRVLEQYF. For the CDR3, the DNA is TGTGCCAGTAGTCCGTCCCCCCGAGTCCTCGAGCAGTACTTC.

The chain joins TRBV7-2 to TRBJ2-1, with 12 bases aligning to TRBD2. Germline CDR1 is SGHTA and CDR2 is FQGNSA. Unmatched junction bases numbered 10, after V lost 4 bases and J lost 6 bases. The CDR3 covers 17 residues. In DNA, the CDR3 is TGTGCCAGCAGCTACGATCTAGCGGGAGGGAGGCGCAATGAGCAGTTCTTC. Translating it yields CASSYDLAGGRRNEQFF.

This clone was recorded once. The chain carries TRBV6-5 and TRBJ1-6; weak D call: TRBD1 (6 bases). The CDR3 spans 16 residues. Per germline, CDR1 MNHEY and CDR2 SVGAGI. Trimming removed 1 base from V and 8 bases from J, with 15 bases in between. The CDR3 protein is CASSYLGTSQDSPLHF. CDR3 nucleotides: TGTGCCAGCAGTTACTTAGGGACATCTCAGGATTCACCCCTCCACTTT.

The CDR3 spells CASRRGGPTDTQYF. The CDR3 bases are TGTGCCAGCAGGCGGGGGGGCCCCACAGATACGCAGTATTTT. V usage is TRBV6-5 and J usage is TRBJ2-3; 9 bases are shared with TRBD2. J lost 2 bases, V lost 6 bases, and 3 bases had no gene match. The CDR3 contains 14 residues. From germline, CDR1 is MNHEY and CDR2 SVGAGI.

This chain uses TRBV18 with TRBJ1-6; 7 bases map to TRBD1. The CDR3 is made up of 17 amino acids. J gave up 6 bases and V 2 bases, and 10 bases lay outside the gene matches. The V gene's germline CDR1 is KGHSH and CDR2 LQKENI. DNA for the CDR3: TGTGCCAGCTCACCAACTCCTCAGGGGGTCGGTAATTCACCCCTCCACTTT. This translates into CASSPTPQGVGNSPLHF. Filled out from reference TRBV18 and TRBJ1-6, the complete variable domain reads NAGVMQNPRHLVRRRGQEARLRCSPMKGHSHVYWYRQLPEEGLKFMVYLQKENIIDESGMPKERFSAEFPKEGPSILRIQQVVRGDSAAYFCASSPTPQGVGNSPLHFGNGTRLTVT.

This clone was seen a handful of times. The genes are TRBV10-3 and TRBJ1-5; weak D call: TRBD1 (6 bases). This CDR3 has 20 amino acids. From germline, CDR1 is ENHRY and CDR2 SYGVKD. With 0 bases removed from V and 0 bases from J, the gap between germline ends came to 21 bases. For the CDR3, the DNA is TGTGCCATCAGTGAGTCGAATGTCAGGGGAGGGAGTTATAGCAATCAGCCCCAGCATTTT. It translates to CAISESNVRGGSYSNQPQHF.

DNA for the CDR3: TGTGCCAGCAGTTTCAGGATGGTGAACACTGAAGCTTTCTTT. Protein: CASSFRMVNTEAFF. J is TRBJ1-1 and V is TRBV27; D unresolved. The ends were cut back, 3 bases at V and 0 bases at J, with 8 bases in the middle. This CDR3 region has 14 residues. Per the germline V gene, CDR1 is MNHEY and CDR2 is SMNVEV (reference sequence).

The V and J genes are TRBV5-1 and TRBJ2-2, with a tentative D call TRBD2 (6 bases). The ends were cut back, 4 bases at V and 3 bases at J, with 22 bases in the middle. Germline CDR1 and CDR2: SGHRS and YFSETQ. This CDR3 is 18 amino acids long. CDR3 residues: CASSKLPSGEAYTGELFF. Written as DNA, the CDR3 is TGCGCCAGCAGCAAACTGCCCTCGGGAGAGGCCTACACCGGGGAGCTGTTTTTT.

The V call is TRBV19, the J call TRBJ1-2, with D perhaps matching TRBD1 (6 bases). The length of the CDR3 is 14 residues. From germline, CDR1 is LNHDA and CDR2 SQIVND (reference sequence). Deletions cut 3 bases from V and 4 bases from J, with 12 bases between. CDR3 nucleotides: TGTGCCAGTAGTATTAGACAGGACATCTATGGCTACACCTTC. Translated, it gives CASSIRQDIYGYTF.

The chain couples TRBV10-1 to TRBJ1-2; TRBD1 matches 7 bases. The CDR3 spans 13 residues. Germline V gives CDR1 WNHNN, CDR2 SYGVQD (reference sequence). V lost 4 bases, J lost 4 bases, and 3 bases stayed unmatched. The CDR3 DNA is TGCGCCAGCAGTGGGGACAGATCCTATGGCTACACCTTC. It is translated as CASSGDRSYGYTF.

The rearrangement joins TRBV28 to TRBJ2-1, with 7 bases lining up with TRBD1. The CDR3 length is 13 residues. V was pared by 6 bases and J by 9 bases, with 8 bases of the junction left unmatched. CDR1 is MDHEN and CDR2 is SYDVKM in the germline V gene. The CDR3 region has the DNA TGTGCCAGCAGCCCCGCAGGGGGTGGTGAGCAGTTCTTC. Encoded protein: CASSPAGGGEQFF.

The chain joins TRBV11-2 to TRBJ2-3; 8 positions agree with TRBD1. The germline CDR1 and CDR2 sequences are SGHAT and FQNNGV. The V gene end was trimmed by 5 bases and the J gene end by 4 bases; junction bases not matched to a gene: 2. CDR3 length: 13 residues. The CDR3, as DNA: TGTGCCAGCAGCACGACAGGGGCAGATACGCAGTATTTT. Protein product: CASSTTGADTQYF. The full variable domain, with the rest looked up from reference TRBV11-2 and TRBJ2-3, is EAGVAQSPRYKIIEKRQSVAFWCNPISGHATLYWYQQILGQGPKLLIQFQNNGVVDDSQLPKDRFSAERLKGVDSTLKIQPAKLEDSAVYLCASSTTGADTQYFGPGTRLTVL.

V usage is TRBV12-3 or TRBV12-4 and J usage is TRBJ2-1; D perhaps matches TRBD2 (6 bases). V was cut by 5 bases and J by 7 bases, with 9 bases left in between. The CDR3 has 12 amino acids. The CDR3 is CASSRAGNEQFF. CDR3 bases: TGTGCCAGCAGTCGGGCGGGAAATGAGCAGTTCTTC.

The chain is built from TRBV6-5 and TRBJ1-5; possibly TRBD1 for D (5 bases). Germline-derived CDR1 and CDR2 are MNHEY and SVGAGI. The CDR3 runs 15 residues. The V gene lost 5 bases and the J gene lost 1 base, with 12 bases spanning the gap. This CDR3 is CASSPGQTSNQPQHF. The CDR3 coding sequence is TGTGCCAGCAGTCCAGGACAAACCAGCAATCAGCCCCAGCATTTT.

In this sample, this clone turned up once. The genes are TRBV19 and TRBJ2-2; 7 positions match TRBD1. The CDR3 consists of 13 residues. Germline trimming cut 8 bases from V and 4 bases from J; bases unmatched to any gene: 4. The germline CDR1 and CDR2 sequences are LNHDA and SQIVND (reference sequence). CDR3 nucleotide sequence: TGTGCCAGTGTCCAGGGGGTCACCGGGGAGCTGTTTTTT. Amino acids: CASVQGVTGELFF.

This chain connects TRBV19 to TRBJ2-3; the D gene is possibly TRBD2 (6 bases). Deletions cut 7 bases from V and 1 base from J, with 12 bases between. This CDR3 is 14 amino acids long. Germline V gene sequence: CDR1 LNHDA, CDR2 SQIVND (reference sequence). The CDR3 bases are TGTGCCAGTACCCGGTGGGGGGGCACAGATACGCAGTATTTT. It encodes CASTRWGGTDTQYF.

This chain links TRBV20-1 with TRBJ1-2, with a weak D call TRBD1 (6 bases). Germline V gives CDR1 DFQATT, CDR2 SNEGSKA (reference sequence). The V gene lost 3 bases and the J gene lost 6 bases, with 20 bases spanning the gap. This CDR3 spans 15 amino acids. The CDR3 spells CSASGGRGLWDGYTF. DNA for the CDR3: TGCAGTGCTAGTGGGGGCAGGGGTTTGTGGGATGGCTACACCTTC.